This T cell receptor beta chain was identified in a study of OX40 agonist ivuxolimab in advanced cancers. On the study more broadly: Those enrolled were 80% to 85% male, with a mean age of approximately 60 years and ages from roughly 20 to 85. Study-level findings and limits: Still undetermined is the antigen specificity of the expanded peripheral T cells.

Profiled with immunoSEQ multiplex PCR; TCRdb holds only in-frame clones, not every one. The top ten hold less than 0.8% of the sample, which has approximately 76,000 clones, around 85% seen once. This CDR3 has 14 residues. Trimming took 2 bases from V and 8 from J, leaving 14 bases between them. Germline CDR1 SGHNT, CDR2 YYREEE (reference sequence). No patient had autoimmune disease or received systemic immunosuppression. The investigators sampled blood at baseline, at cycle 4 day 1, and at cycle 7 day 1. In this sample, this clone turned up once. Its antigen remains unknown. V and J are TRBV5-4 and TRBJ2-1; maybe TRBD2 (6 bases). Material: CD4+ or CD8+ T cells sorted from blood, obtained in a trial of the OX40 agonist ivuxolimab. This clonotype was obtained from an adult with an advanced solid tumor such as melanoma, head and neck, liver or kidney cancer. In DNA, the CDR3 is TGTGCCAGCAGCTTCGGGGGAGTCGGCGATGAGCAGTTCTTC. It specifies CASSFGGVGDEQFF. Together with reference TRBV5-4 and TRBJ2-1, the CDR3 gives the full variable domain: ETGVTQSPTHLIKTRGQQVTLRCSSQSGHNTVSWYQQALGQGPQFIFQYYREEENGRGNFPPRFSGLQFPNYSSELNVNALELDDSALYLCASSFGGVGDEQFFGPGTRLTVL.